A selection of T cell receptor beta chains follows, all from one sample in a study of cytomegalovirus exposure and HLA in healthy donors. The table came from immunoSEQ multiplex PCR; TCRdb's copy has only in-frame clones and leaves some out. Of about 140,000 clones detected, roughly 78% appear once; the ten largest clones hold about 2.2%. Sequencing was carried out using PBMCs. These receptors all stem from a man younger than 40 in good health and CMV-seronegative. CDR3s include the opening cysteine and the closing phenylalanine or tryptophan. D genes are given only for firm matches. Some rows mark clone size as missing; the rest say once, few, many or name a class of expanded clone.

d_gene	v_gene	abundance	j_gene	CDR3nt	CDR3aa
TRBD1	TRBV28	NA	TRBJ2-1	TGTGCCAGCAGGTGGGACAGGGGCTGGGATGAGCAGTTCTTC	CASRWDRGWDEQFF
NA	TRBV6-5	NA	TRBJ2-7	TGTGCCAGCAGTTACTCCCAGTCCTCCTACGAGCAGTACTTC	CASSYSQSSYEQYF
TRBD1	TRBV6-1	NA	TRBJ1-5	TGTGCCAGCATAGGGACAGGTCTTAATCAGCCCCAGCATTTT	CASIGTGLNQPQHF
NA	TRBV7-9	NA	TRBJ2-1	TGTGCCAGCAGCTTAATAAAGACTGGTACCTACAATGAGCAGTTCTTC	CASSLIKTGTYNEQFF
TRBD1	TRBV28	NA	TRBJ2-7	TGTGCCAGCAGACCATCCGGACAGGCCTACGAGCAGTACTTC	CASRPSGQAYEQYF
NA	TRBV6-5	NA	TRBJ1-2	TGTGCCACCACCAGTAACGCTAACTATGGCTACACCTTC	CATTSNANYGYTF
NA	TRBV5-1	NA	TRBJ2-5	TGCGCCAGCGGGGGGACGGGGGAGACCCAGTACTTC	CASGGTGETQYF
TRBD2	TRBV5-1	NA	TRBJ2-1	TGCGCCAGCAGTTTGACTAGCGGGGGCTACAATGAGCAGTTCTTC	CASSLTSGGYNEQFF
TRBD1	TRBV5-6	NA	TRBJ1-2	TGTGCCAGCAGCGGACCCTCGGGGACAGGGACAGAGTATGGCTACACCTTC	CASSGPSGTGTEYGYTF
NA	TRBV4-1	NA	TRBJ2-3	TGCGCCAGCAGCCAAGAGGCATTGGGCCATAGCACAGATACGCAGTATTTT	CASSQEALGHSTDTQYF
NA	TRBV6-4	NA	TRBJ1-1	TGTGCCAGCAGTGACAATCCGGGGGTCACTGAAGCTTTCTTT	CASSDNPGVTEAFF
TRBD1	TRBV5-1	NA	TRBJ1-3	TGCGCCAGCAGCACTCCGGGACAGGGGAACACCATATATTTT	CASSTPGQGNTIYF
NA	TRBV6-1	NA	TRBJ1-5	TGTGCCAGCAGACGGACACCCAGGGGCAATCAGCCCCAGCATTTT	CASRRTPRGNQPQHF
NA	TRBV30	few	TRBJ1-2	TGTGCCTGGAGTCCAGGACTCTATGGCTACCCCTTC	CAWSPGLYGYPF
NA	TRBV6-1	NA	TRBJ2-7	TGTGCCAGCAGTGAATCCGGCTACGAGCAGTACTTC	CASSESGYEQYF
TRBD2	TRBV5-1	NA	TRBJ2-1	TGCGCCAGCACCCCCCGGACTAGCGGGAACAATGAGCAGTTCTTC	CASTPRTSGNNEQFF
NA	TRBV7-2	NA	TRBJ1-6	TGTGCCAGCAGAAACAGGGCGGACAGCTATTTGGTTAATTCACCCCTCCACTTT	CASRNRADSYLVNSPLHF
NA	TRBV5-4	NA	TRBJ2-7	TGTGCCAGCAGCTTGGGGGCCCCGGGGGACGAGCAGTACTTC	CASSLGAPGDEQYF
TRBD2	TRBV11-2	few	TRBJ2-2	TGTGCCAGCAGCGAAAGACTAGCACGCGGGGCCGGGGAGCTGTTTTTT	CASSERLARGAGELFF
TRBD1	TRBV29-1	NA	TRBJ2-7	TGCAGCGTTAGGGACAGCACCTACGAGCAGTACTTC	CSVRDSTYEQYF
NA	TRBV15	NA	TRBJ1-5	TGTGCCACCAAACGGGGGGAACTAAATCAGCCCCAGCATTTT	CATKRGELNQPQHF
NA	TRBV5-1	NA	TRBJ1-1	TGCGCCAGCAGCTCCGGACAGCCGAACACTGAAGCTTTCTTT	CASSSGQPNTEAFF
TRBD1	TRBV5-5	NA	TRBJ1-2	TGTGCCAGCAGCTTGGTTGGGACAGGGGATCACTATGGCTACACCTTC	CASSLVGTGDHYGYTF
NA	TRBV28	NA	TRBJ1-5	TGTGCCAGCAGTTATCGGGGGTCATTGGAGCCCCAGCATTTT	CASSYRGSLEPQHF
TRBD1	TRBV19	NA	TRBJ1-5	TGTGCCAGTAGTACCCGACAGGGTAGTAACAATCAGCCCCAGCATTTT	CASSTRQGSNNQPQHF
TRBD2	TRBV2	NA	TRBJ2-5	TGTGCCAGCAACGGGGGGGAGACCCAGTACTTC	CASNGGETQYF
NA	TRBV6-5	NA	TRBJ2-1	TGTGCCAGCAGGTCAACTTGGTACAATGAGCAGTTCTTC	CASRSTWYNEQFF
NA	TRBV7-6	NA	TRBJ1-4	TGTGCCAGCAGCCTCGGGAGGGTAAATGAAAAACTGTTTTTT	CASSLGRVNEKLFF
NA	TRBV11-2	NA	TRBJ2-2	TGTGCCAGCAGCTTAATGGCCCCTTCCGGGGAGCTGTTTTTT	CASSLMAPSGELFF
NA	TRBV7-9	NA	TRBJ1-1	TGTGCCAGCAGCCGTTACAGCGGGATGAACACTGAAGCTTTCTTT	CASSRYSGMNTEAFF